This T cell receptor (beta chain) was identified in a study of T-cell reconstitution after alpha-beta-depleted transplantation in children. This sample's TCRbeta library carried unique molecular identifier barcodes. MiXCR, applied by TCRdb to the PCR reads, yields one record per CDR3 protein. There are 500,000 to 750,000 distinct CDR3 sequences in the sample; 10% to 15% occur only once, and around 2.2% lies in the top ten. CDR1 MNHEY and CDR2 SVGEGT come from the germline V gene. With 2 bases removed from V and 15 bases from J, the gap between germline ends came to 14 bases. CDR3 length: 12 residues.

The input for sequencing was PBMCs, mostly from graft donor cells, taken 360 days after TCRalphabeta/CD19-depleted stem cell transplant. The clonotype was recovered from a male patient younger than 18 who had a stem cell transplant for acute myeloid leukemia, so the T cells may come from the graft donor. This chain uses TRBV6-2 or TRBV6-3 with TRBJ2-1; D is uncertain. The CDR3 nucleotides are TGTGCCAGCAGTTACCCTACGCTAGTACCGTTCTTC. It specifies CASSYPTLVPFF.